These 9 T cell receptor beta chains originate from one sample sequenced in a study of control samples from healthy donors and cancer patients (dated by TCRdb to about 2020). The library was prepared using the immunoSEQ multiplex PCR assay. TCRdb re-hosts the immuneACCESS table, in-frame sequences only. Its copies lack some clones; in the studies checked, an unresolved V gene accounts for under half of them, and the cause for the rest is not known. A total of about 120,000 clones appear in this sample, 85% to 95% of them only once. The top ten clones comprise about 2.6% of the sample. The specimen was blood. The receptors derive from a man aged 25 to 45 in good health.

Written as DNA, the CDR3 is TGTGCCAGCAGACCGGACAGGGGTGTTACAGATACGCAGTATTTT. Protein: CASRPDRGVTDTQYF. This rearrangement joins TRBV5-4 to TRBJ2-3; 9 positions agree with TRBD1. This CDR3 has 15 amino acids. Per the germline V gene, CDR1 is SGHNT and CDR2 is YYREEE (reference sequence). J gave up 3 bases and V 5 bases, and 7 bases lay outside the gene matches.

This rearrangement joins TRBV4-2 to TRBJ1-2; D not certain. This CDR3 has 14 residues. The V and J ends lost 4 bases and 2 bases respectively, with 11 bases between them. CDR1 is LGHNA, CDR2 YNFKEQ, per germline. DNA for the CDR3: TGTGCCAGCAGCCCTGGTGGCAGCAACTATGGCTACACCTTC. Encoded protein: CASSPGGSNYGYTF.

The chain combines TRBV2 with TRBJ2-4; D is unclear. Trimming took off 4 bases at V and 7 bases at J, with 5 bases between the two ends. Looked up from germline, CDR1 is SNHLY and CDR2 is FYNNEI. CDR3 size: 11 residues. CDR3 residues: CASSGQNIQYF. The CDR3 coding sequence is TGTGCCAGCAGTGGTCAGAACATTCAGTACTTC.

The J gene is TRBJ1-1, the V gene TRBV11-2; D may be TRBD1 (6 bases). Trimming removed 6 bases from V and 0 bases from J, with 8 bases in between. The CDR3 length is 13 residues. CDR1 and CDR2 from the germline V gene are SGHAT and FQNNGV. The CDR3 protein is CASRGQLNTEAFF. The DNA for the CDR3 is TGTGCCAGCAGGGGACAACTGAACACTGAAGCTTTCTTT.

This clone was seen once. The CDR3 region is CATTDQGTGELFF. In DNA, the CDR3 is TGTGCCACGACGGACCAGGGAACGGGGGAGCTGTTTTTT. The chain uses TRBV19 and TRBJ2-2; D perhaps matches TRBD1 (5 bases). Germline-derived CDR1 and CDR2 are LNHDA and SQIVND (reference sequence). The V end was cut by 10 bases, the J end by 8 bases, with 17 bases between. CDR3 length equals 13 residues.

This chain connects TRBV28 to TRBJ1-6, with 11 bases identical to TRBD1. Germline V gene data show CDR1 as MDHEN and CDR2 as SYDVKM. This CDR3 has 16 residues. V lost 5 bases and J lost 9; bases outside the gene matches: 9. CDR3 nucleotides: TGTGCCAGCAGTCCTACCTTGGGGACAGGGGGTTCACCCCTCCACTTT. Its protein product is CASSPTLGTGGSPLHF.

V usage is TRBV6-1 and J usage is TRBJ2-3; 10 nucleotides match TRBD2. The germline V gene has CDR1 MNHNS and CDR2 SASEGT. The CDR3 extends over 16 amino acids. Unmatched junction bases numbered 3, after V lost 1 base and J lost 2 bases. In DNA form, the CDR3 reads TGTGCCAGCAGTGAAGGCCTAGCGGGGGCCACAGATACGCAGTATTTT. This encodes CASSEGLAGATDTQYF.

This clone was recorded a few times. V is TRBV28 and J is TRBJ2-7; 7 nucleotides line up with TRBD2. The CDR3 has 11 amino acids. Unmatched junction bases numbered 2, after V lost 3 bases and J lost 9 bases. Germline V gene data show CDR1 as MDHEN and CDR2 as SYDVKM. The CDR3 bases are TGTGCCAGCAGTTTGCGGGAGCGGCAGTACTTC. Its protein product is CASSLRERQYF.

J is TRBJ2-7 and V is TRBV4-1, with 7 nucleotides matching TRBD2. The CDR3 covers 16 residues. Germline trimming cut 0 bases from V and 0 bases from J; bases unmatched to any gene: 5. Germline lookup yields CDR1 MGHRA and CDR2 YSYEKL. This chain's CDR3 is CASSQDPSGTSYEQYV. The CDR3 DNA is TGCGCCAGCAGCCAAGATCCTAGCGGAACCTCCTACGAGCAGTACGTC.